This T cell receptor beta chain was observed in a study of CD8 T cells in Susac syndrome. V gave up 9 bases and J gave up 6 bases, with 9 bases separating them. CDR3 size: 11 residues. RNA, at roughly 0.5 to 1 ug, was reverse transcribed with random hexamers. TCRdb processed the immunoSEQ multiplex PCR reads anew with MiXCR; each CDR3 protein has one entry. Here the sample spans 200,000 or so distinct CDR3 sequences, around 95% being singletons. The material sequenced was CD4+ T cells from PBMCs. The TCR comes from a human donor with multiple sclerosis. The chain uses TRBV12-3 or TRBV12-4 and TRBJ1-5; the D is unclear. CDR3 region: CASGSRQPQHF. The DNA of the CDR3 is TGTGCCAGTGGGTCTCGTCAGCCCCAGCATTTT.